A selection of T cell receptor beta chains follows, all from one sample in a study of blood T cells in healthy people across ages. Each CDR3 protein is one row after TCRdb ran MiXCR on the 5' RACE reads. The sample comprises 650,000 to 900,000 distinct CDR3 sequences, around two thirds of which are singletons, and roughly a quarter rests with the top ten. Input material: blood. The receptors come from a young man in good health. CDR3s include the opening cysteine and the closing phenylalanine or tryptophan. A D gene is named only where the DNA matches it firmly. Only part of the rows carry a size: once, few, many, or a class if the clone is expanded.

CDR3aa	CDR3nt	d_gene	j_gene	abundance	v_gene
CSARDGTSGGELETPYF	TGCAGTGCTAGAGACGGTACTAGCGGGGGCGAGCTGGAGACCCCGTACTTC	TRBD2	TRBJ2-5	.	TRBV20-1
CASSQNLGLSYNEQFF	TGTGCCAGCAGCCAGAATCTGGGGTTATCCTACAATGAGCAGTTCTTC	.	TRBJ2-1	.	TRBV14
CSARWGSYNSPLHF	TGCAGTGCTAGATGGGGCAGCTATAATTCACCCCTCCACTTT	.	TRBJ1-6	.	TRBV20-1
CASRERGGYEQYF	TGTGCCAGCAGGGAGCGGGGGGGCTACGAGCAGTACTTC	TRBD2	TRBJ2-7	.	TRBV6-6
CASRSSELAKNIQYF	TGTGCCAGCAGGTCCAGTGAACTAGCCAAAAACATTCAGTACTTC	.	TRBJ2-4	few	TRBV6-6
CASSKGYSGDQPQHF	TGTGCCAGCAGCAAAGGATACTCGGGGGATCAGCCCCAGCATTTT	.	TRBJ1-5	.	TRBV21-1
CASSVVGRSNQPQHF	TGTGCCAGCAGTGTTGTGGGTAGAAGCAATCAGCCCCAGCATTTT	.	TRBJ1-5	.	TRBV2
CASSQDWSASTGELFF	TGTGCCAGCAGCCAAGATTGGTCAGCTTCCACCGGGGAGCTGTTTTTT	.	TRBJ2-2	once	TRBV4-2
CANSSDSNGRLDQPQHF	TGCGCCAACTCGTCGGACTCGAACGGGCGGTTGGATCAGCCCCAGCATTTT	.	TRBJ1-5	once	TRBV5-1
CASSYSWNEQFF	TGTGCCAGCAGTTACAGTTGGAATGAGCAGTTCTTC	.	TRBJ2-1	few	TRBV6-2/TRBV6-3
CASSLAGRGREQFF	TGCGCCAGCAGCTTGGCCGGCAGGGGAAGGGAGCAGTTCTTC	.	TRBJ2-1	once	TRBV5-1
CASSPNARTGIYEQYF	TGCGCCAGCAGCCCAAACGCGCGGACAGGGATCTACGAGCAGTACTTC	TRBD1	TRBJ2-7	.	TRBV4-3
CASSRGQAPNEQFF	TGTGCCAGCAGTCGGGGGCAGGCACCCAATGAGCAGTTCTTC	.	TRBJ2-1	.	TRBV9
CASSLLGLEDEAFF	TGCGCCAGCAGCTTGTTGGGGTTAGAGGATGAAGCTTTCTTT	.	TRBJ1-1	few	TRBV5-1
CASSIPGTGAYEQYF	TGTGCCAGCAGCATACCCGGGACAGGGGCCTACGAGCAGTACTTC	TRBD1	TRBJ2-7	.	TRBV7-2
CSASGVDNEQFF	TGCAGTGCTAGCGGGGTGGACAATGAGCAGTTCTTC	.	TRBJ2-1	once	TRBV20-1
CASSYDRISTDTQYF	TGTGCCAGCAGTTACGACAGGATAAGCACAGATACGCAGTATTTT	.	TRBJ2-3	.	TRBV6-5
CASSFYGSNQPQHF	TGTGCCAGCAGTTTTTACGGGAGCAATCAGCCCCAGCATTTT	.	TRBJ1-5	once	TRBV12-3/TRBV12-4